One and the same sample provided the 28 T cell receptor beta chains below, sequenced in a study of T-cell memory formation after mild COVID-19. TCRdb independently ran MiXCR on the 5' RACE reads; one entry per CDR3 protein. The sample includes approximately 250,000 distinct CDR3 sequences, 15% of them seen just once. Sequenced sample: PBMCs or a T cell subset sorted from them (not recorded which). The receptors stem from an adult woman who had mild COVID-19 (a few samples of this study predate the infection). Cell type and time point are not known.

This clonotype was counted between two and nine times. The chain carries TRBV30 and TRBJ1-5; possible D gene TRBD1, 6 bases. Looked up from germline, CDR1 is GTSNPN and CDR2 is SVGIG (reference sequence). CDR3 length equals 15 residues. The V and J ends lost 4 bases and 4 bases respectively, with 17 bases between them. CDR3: CAWTTNRARNQPQHF. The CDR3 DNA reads TGTGCCTGGACAACTAACAGGGCTCGTAATCAGCCCCAGCATTTT.

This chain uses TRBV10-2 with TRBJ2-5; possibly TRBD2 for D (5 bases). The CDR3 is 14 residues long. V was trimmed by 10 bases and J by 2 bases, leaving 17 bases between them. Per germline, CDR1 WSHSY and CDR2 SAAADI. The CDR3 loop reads CATPSGSGQETQYF. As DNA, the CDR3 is TGCGCCACCCCCTCTGGCAGCGGACAAGAGACCCAGTACTTC.

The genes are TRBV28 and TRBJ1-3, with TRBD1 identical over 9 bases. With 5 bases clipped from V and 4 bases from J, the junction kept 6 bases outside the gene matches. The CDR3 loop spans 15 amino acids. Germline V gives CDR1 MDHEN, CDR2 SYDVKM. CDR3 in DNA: TGTGCCAGCAGTCCCGGGACAGGGAGAGGAAACACCATATATTTT. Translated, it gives CASSPGTGRGNTIYF. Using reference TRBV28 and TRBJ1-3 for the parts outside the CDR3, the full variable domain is DVKVTQSSRYLVKRTGEKVFLECVQDMDHENMFWYRQDPGLGLRLIYFSYDVKMKEKGDIPEGYSVSREKKERFSLILESASTNQTSMYLCASSPGTGRGNTIYFGEGSWLTVV.

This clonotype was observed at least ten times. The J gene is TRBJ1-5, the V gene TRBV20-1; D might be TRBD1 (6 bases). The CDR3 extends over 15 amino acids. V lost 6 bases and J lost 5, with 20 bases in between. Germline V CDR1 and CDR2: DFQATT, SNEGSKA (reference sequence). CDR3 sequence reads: CSAGRRDNRHQPQHF. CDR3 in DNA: TGCAGTGCGGGAAGGAGGGACAACCGGCATCAGCCCCAGCATTTT.

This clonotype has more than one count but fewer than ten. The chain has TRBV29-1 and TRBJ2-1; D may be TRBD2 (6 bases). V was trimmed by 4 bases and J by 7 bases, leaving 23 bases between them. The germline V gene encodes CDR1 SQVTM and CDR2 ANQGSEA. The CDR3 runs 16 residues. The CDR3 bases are TGCAGCGTTGTGAGAATGGCGGGAAGGCTTGGTAATGAGCAGTTCTTC. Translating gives CSVVRMAGRLGNEQFF.

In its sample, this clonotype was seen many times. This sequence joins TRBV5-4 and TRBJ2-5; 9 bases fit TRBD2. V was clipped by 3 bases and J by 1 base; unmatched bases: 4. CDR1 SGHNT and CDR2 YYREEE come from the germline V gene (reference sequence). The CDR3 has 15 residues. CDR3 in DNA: TGTGCCAGCAGCTCAGCGGGGGGACTCCAAGAGACCCAGTACTTC. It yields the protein CASSSAGGLQETQYF.

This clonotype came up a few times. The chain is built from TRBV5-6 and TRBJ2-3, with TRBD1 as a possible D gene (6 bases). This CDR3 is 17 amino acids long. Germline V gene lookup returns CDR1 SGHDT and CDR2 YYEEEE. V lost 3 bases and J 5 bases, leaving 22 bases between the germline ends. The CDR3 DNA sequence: TGTGCCAGCAGCTCCAGGACAGAAACCCTTCGGGGAGATACGCAGTATTTT. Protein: CASSSRTETLRGDTQYF.

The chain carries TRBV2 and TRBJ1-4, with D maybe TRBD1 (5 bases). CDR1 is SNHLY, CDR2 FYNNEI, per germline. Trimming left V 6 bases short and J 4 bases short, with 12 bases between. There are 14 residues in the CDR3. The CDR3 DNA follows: TGTGCCAGCAGGTTGACAGACCTTAATGAAAAACTGTTTTTT. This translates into CASRLTDLNEKLFF.

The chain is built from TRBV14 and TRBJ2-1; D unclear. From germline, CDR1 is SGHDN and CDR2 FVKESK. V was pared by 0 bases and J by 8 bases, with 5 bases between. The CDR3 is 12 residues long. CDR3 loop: CASSQDGDEQFF. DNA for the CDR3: TGTGCCAGCAGCCAAGACGGTGATGAGCAGTTCTTC.

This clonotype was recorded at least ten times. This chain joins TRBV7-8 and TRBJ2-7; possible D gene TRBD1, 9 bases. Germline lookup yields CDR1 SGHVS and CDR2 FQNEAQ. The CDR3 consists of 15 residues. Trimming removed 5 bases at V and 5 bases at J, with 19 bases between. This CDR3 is CASSRGGTGFDEQYF. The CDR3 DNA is TGTGCCAGCAGCCGGGGGGGGACAGGGTTTGACGAGCAGTACTTC.

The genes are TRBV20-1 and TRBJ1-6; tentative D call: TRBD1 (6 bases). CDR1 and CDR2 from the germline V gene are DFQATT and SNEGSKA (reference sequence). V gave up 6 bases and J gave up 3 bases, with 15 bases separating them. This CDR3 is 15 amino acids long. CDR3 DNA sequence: TGCAGTGCCCCGGGGGAGGGACACTATAATTCACCCCTCCACTTT. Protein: CSAPGEGHYNSPLHF.

The CDR3 bases are TGTGCCAGTACCATACAGGGGTACTATGGCTACACCTTC. Translated: CASTIQGYYGYTF. The J gene is TRBJ1-2, the V gene TRBV19; 7 bases line up with TRBD1. J was trimmed by 3 bases and V by 7 bases; bases with no gene match: 5. Germline V lookup: CDR1 LNHDA, CDR2 SQIVND (reference sequence). The CDR3 has 13 residues.

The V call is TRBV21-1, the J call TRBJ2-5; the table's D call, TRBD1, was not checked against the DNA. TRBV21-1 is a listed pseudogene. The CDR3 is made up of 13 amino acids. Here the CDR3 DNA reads TGTGCCAGCAGCACTCGTAGGGGGAAGACCCAGTACTTC. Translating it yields CASSTRRGKTQYF.

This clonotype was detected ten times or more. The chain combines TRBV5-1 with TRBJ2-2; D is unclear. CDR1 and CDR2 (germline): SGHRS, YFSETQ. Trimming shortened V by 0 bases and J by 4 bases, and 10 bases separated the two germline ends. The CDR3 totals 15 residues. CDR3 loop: CASSLGARTTGELFF. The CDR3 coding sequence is TGCGCCAGCAGCTTGGGGGCCAGGACCACCGGGGAGCTGTTTTTT.

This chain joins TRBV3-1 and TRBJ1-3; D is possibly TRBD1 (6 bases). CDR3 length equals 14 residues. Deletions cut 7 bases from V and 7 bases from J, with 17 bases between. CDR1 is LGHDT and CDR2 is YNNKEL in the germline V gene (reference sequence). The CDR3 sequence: CASTLQGYRNTIYF. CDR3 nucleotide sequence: TGTGCCAGCACCCTACAGGGTTACAGGAACACCATATATTTT. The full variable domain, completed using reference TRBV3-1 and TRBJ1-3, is DTAVSQTPKYLVTQMGNDKSIKCEQNLGHDTMYWYKQDSKKFLKIMFSYNNKELIINETVPNRFSPKSPDKAHLNLHINSLELGDSAVYFCASTLQGYRNTIYFGEGSWLTVV.

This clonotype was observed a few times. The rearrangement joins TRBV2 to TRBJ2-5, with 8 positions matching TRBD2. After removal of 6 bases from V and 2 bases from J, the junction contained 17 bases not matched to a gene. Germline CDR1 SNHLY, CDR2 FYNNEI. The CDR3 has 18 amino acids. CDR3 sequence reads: CASRLDPISLAGQETQYF. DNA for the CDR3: TGTGCCAGCAGGCTGGACCCCATCTCCCTAGCGGGTCAAGAGACCCAGTACTTC.

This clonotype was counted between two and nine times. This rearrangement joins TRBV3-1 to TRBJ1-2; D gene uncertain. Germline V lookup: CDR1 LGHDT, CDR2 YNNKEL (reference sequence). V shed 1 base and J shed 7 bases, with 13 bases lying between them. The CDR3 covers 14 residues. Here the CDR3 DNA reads TGTGCCAGCAGCCAAGGACCGAATTCCCGTGGCTACACCTTC. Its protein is CASSQGPNSRGYTF.

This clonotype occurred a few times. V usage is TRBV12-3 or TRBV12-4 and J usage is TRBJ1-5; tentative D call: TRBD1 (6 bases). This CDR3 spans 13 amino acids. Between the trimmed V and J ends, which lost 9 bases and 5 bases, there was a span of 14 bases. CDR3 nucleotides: TGTGCCAGTGTTTACGGGGGCTATCAGCCCCAGCATTTT. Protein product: CASVYGGYQPQHF.

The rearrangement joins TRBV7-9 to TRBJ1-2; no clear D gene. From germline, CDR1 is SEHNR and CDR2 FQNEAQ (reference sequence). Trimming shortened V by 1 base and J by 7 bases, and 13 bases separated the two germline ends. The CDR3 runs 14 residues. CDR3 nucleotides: TGTGCCAGCAGCTTAGATGGGGTCCGGGCTGGCTACACCTTC. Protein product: CASSLDGVRAGYTF.

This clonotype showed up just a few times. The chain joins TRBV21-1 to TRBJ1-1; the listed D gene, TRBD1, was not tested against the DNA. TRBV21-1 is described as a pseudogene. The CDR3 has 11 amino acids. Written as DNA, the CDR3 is TGTGCCAACCCCCGGGGCACTGAAGCTTTCTTT. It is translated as CANPRGTEAFF.

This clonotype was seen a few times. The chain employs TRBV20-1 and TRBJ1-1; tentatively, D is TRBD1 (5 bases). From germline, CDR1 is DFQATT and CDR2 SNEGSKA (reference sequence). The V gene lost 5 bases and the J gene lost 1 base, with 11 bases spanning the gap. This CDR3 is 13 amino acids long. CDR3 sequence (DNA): TGCAGTGCTTCTACGACAGCGAACACTGAAGCTTTCTTT. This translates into CSASTTANTEAFF.

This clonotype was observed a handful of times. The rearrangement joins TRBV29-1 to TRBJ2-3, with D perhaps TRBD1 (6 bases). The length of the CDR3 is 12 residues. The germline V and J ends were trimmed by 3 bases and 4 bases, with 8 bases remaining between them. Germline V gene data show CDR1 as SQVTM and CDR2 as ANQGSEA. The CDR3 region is CSVDRGPDTQYF. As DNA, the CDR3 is TGCAGCGTTGACAGGGGCCCAGATACGCAGTATTTT.

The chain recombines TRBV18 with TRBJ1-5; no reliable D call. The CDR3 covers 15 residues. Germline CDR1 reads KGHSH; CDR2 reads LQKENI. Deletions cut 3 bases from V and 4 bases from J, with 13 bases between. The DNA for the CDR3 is TGTGCCAGCTCACCCGCTGTACCTACAAATCAGCCCCAGCATTTT. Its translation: CASSPAVPTNQPQHF.

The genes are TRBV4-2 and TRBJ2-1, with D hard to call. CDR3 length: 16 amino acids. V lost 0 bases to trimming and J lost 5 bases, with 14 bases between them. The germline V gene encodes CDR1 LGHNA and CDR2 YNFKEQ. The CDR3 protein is CASSQDRRFFNNEQFF. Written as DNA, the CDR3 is TGTGCCAGCAGCCAAGATCGACGGTTTTTTAACAATGAGCAGTTCTTC.

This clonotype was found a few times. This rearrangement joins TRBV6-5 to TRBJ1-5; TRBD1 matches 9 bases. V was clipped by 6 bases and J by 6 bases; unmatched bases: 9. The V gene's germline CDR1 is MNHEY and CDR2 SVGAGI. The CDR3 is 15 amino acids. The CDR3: CASSPGTGSGQPQHF. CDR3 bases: TGTGCCAGCAGCCCCGGGACAGGGTCGGGTCAGCCCCAGCATTTT.

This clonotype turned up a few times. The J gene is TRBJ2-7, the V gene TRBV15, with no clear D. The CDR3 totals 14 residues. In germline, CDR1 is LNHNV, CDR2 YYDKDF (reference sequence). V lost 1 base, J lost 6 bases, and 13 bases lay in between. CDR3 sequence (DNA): TGTGCCACCAGCAGAGCAGACCAAAGTGCCGAGCAGTACTTC. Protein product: CATSRADQSAEQYF.

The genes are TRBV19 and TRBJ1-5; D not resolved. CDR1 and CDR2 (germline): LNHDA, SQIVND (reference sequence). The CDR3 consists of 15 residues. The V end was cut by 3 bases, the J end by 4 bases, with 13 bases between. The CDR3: CASSIGGVRNQPQHF. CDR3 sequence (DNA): TGTGCCAGTAGTATTGGCGGGGTCAGGAATCAGCCCCAGCATTTT.

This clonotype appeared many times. The CDR3 DNA follows: TGTGCCAGCAGCCACCCTGCATCCCTCTCGGATACGCAGTATTTT. Translation gives CASSHPASLSDTQYF. J is TRBJ2-3 and V is TRBV7-2; no firm D call. V dropped 5 bases and J dropped 6 bases, with 18 bases sitting between them. The length of the CDR3 is 15 residues. The germline V gene encodes CDR1 SGHTA and CDR2 FQGNSA.